Below are 22 T cell receptor beta chains sequenced from a single sample in a study of cytomegalovirus exposure and HLA in healthy donors. In the PCR, 60 Vbeta and 13 Jbeta primers were used. Method: immunoSEQ multiplex PCR; TCRdb's copy keeps in-frame clones and lacks some. Here the sample spans about 200,000 clones, 82% being singletons. Sequenced: PBMCs. Every receptor here comes from a boy between 2 and 15 years old in good health and CMV-seronegative.

The CDR3 sequence is CASRPEWNTGELFF. As DNA, the CDR3 is TGTGCCAGCAGACCTGAGTGGAACACCGGGGAGCTGTTTTTT. V gene TRBV6-1 combines with J gene TRBJ2-2; no clear D. The CDR3 extends over 14 amino acids. V shed 6 bases and J shed 1 base, with 9 bases lying between them. Germline V gives CDR1 MNHNS, CDR2 SASEGT.

V usage is TRBV9 and J usage is TRBJ1-5, with 7 bases matching TRBD1. Germline-derived CDR1 and CDR2 are SGDLS and YYNGEE. V shed 4 bases, J shed 2 bases, and the junction held 6 bases outside the gene matches. The CDR3 covers 15 residues. As DNA, the CDR3 is TGTGCCAGCAGCAGGGGACAGAGCCGCAATCAGCCCCAGCATTTT. It encodes CASSRGQSRNQPQHF.

As DNA, the CDR3 is TGTGCCAGCAGCGTAGTGTCAGACAGGCCCTATGGCTACACCTTC. Translated: CASSVVSDRPYGYTF. This rearrangement joins TRBV9 to TRBJ1-2; a weak D match, TRBD1 (6 bases). Trimming cost V 0 bases and J 4 bases, with 13 bases left between them. From germline, CDR1 is SGDLS and CDR2 YYNGEE. This CDR3 has 15 residues.

CDR3 DNA: TGTGCCAGCAGTTTTCGGCTAGCGGGGGGCGCCTCCTACGAGCAGTACTTC. It specifies CASSFRLAGGASYEQYF. This chain uses TRBV27 with TRBJ2-7; TRBD2 agrees at 11 bases. The CDR3 is made up of 17 amino acids. The germline V gene has CDR1 MNHEY and CDR2 SMNVEV (reference sequence). The ends lost 3 bases at V and 0 bases at J; junction bases unmatched: 7.

This clone appeared a few times. V usage is TRBV4-2 and J usage is TRBJ2-1; 8 positions match TRBD2. This CDR3 has 16 residues. Germline V lookup: CDR1 LGHNA, CDR2 YNFKEQ. V was pared by 1 base and J by 4 bases, with 6 bases of the junction left unmatched. The CDR3 here is CASSQVGTSGYNEQFF. The CDR3 DNA follows: TGTGCCAGCAGCCAAGTCGGGACTAGTGGGTACAATGAGCAGTTCTTC.

The J gene is TRBJ2-7, the V gene TRBV14, with TRBD2 as a possible D gene (6 bases). This CDR3 has 15 amino acids. The V gene lost 3 bases and the J gene lost 6 bases, with 18 bases spanning the gap. Per the germline V gene, CDR1 is SGHDN and CDR2 is FVKESK. In DNA, the CDR3 is TGTGCCAGCAGCCATGGGGGTACGGGAGCCCCCGAGCAGTACTTC. Its protein product is CASSHGGTGAPEQYF.

This clone turned up a few times. The chain couples TRBV2 to TRBJ1-4, with TRBD1 identical over 7 bases. Trimming took 8 bases from V and 0 from J; bases not matched to a gene: 6. The V gene's germline CDR1 is SNHLY and CDR2 FYNNEI. CDR3 length equals 15 residues. This CDR3 reads CASVEQGTTNEKLFF. CDR3 DNA: TGTGCCAGCGTCGAACAGGGGACAACTAATGAAAAACTGTTTTTT.

The chain couples TRBV4-3 to TRBJ1-5, with TRBD1 as a possible D gene (5 bases). The germline V gene has CDR1 LGHNA and CDR2 YSLEER. Deletions cut 3 bases from V and 6 bases from J, with 15 bases between. CDR3 length: 15 amino acids. This chain's CDR3 is CASSQDKGRGQPQHF. CDR3 DNA sequence: TGCGCCAGCAGCCAGGACAAGGGAAGAGGTCAGCCCCAGCATTTT.

The J gene is TRBJ2-1, the V gene TRBV14; no firm D call. Trimming left V 0 bases short and J 3 bases short, with 9 bases between. CDR3 length: 15 residues. Germline CDR1 reads SGHDN; CDR2 reads FVKESK. This chain's CDR3 is CASSQDPYSYNEQFF. CDR3 DNA sequence: TGTGCCAGCAGCCAAGATCCGTACAGCTACAATGAGCAGTTCTTC.

This chain links TRBV10-1 with TRBJ2-3, with 7 bases that match TRBD1. Germline V lookup: CDR1 WNHNN, CDR2 SYGVQD (reference sequence). The V gene end was trimmed by 7 bases and the J gene end by 4 bases; junction bases not matched to a gene: 8. There are 14 residues in the CDR3. CDR3 sequence: CASNQTGDADTQYF. The CDR3 DNA is TGCGCCAGCAACCAAACAGGGGATGCAGATACGCAGTATTTT.

The chain uses TRBV9 and TRBJ1-1, with D tentatively TRBD1 (6 bases). The germline CDR1 and CDR2 sequences are SGDLS and YYNGEE. Trimming took off 0 bases at V and 5 bases at J, with 17 bases between the two ends. There are 16 residues in the CDR3. The CDR3 sequence: CASSVGPTGGLTEAFF. CDR3 nucleotide sequence: TGTGCCAGCAGCGTAGGACCGACAGGCGGCTTGACTGAAGCTTTCTTT.

CDR3 amino acids: CASSFQGAQGEAFF. For the CDR3, the DNA is TGTGCCAGCAGCTTCCAGGGGGCTCAGGGGGAAGCTTTCTTT. The chain carries TRBV7-9 and TRBJ1-1; 8 nucleotides line up with TRBD1. The V and J ends lost 3 bases and 8 bases, in that order; junction bases with no gene match: 8. Germline V gene data show CDR1 as SEHNR and CDR2 as FQNEAQ (reference sequence). This CDR3 spans 14 amino acids. The variable domain in full, with the rest retrieved from reference TRBV7-9 and TRBJ1-1, is DTGVSQNPRHKITKRGQNVTFRCDPISEHNRLYWYRQTLGQGPEFLTYFQNEAQLEKSRLLSDRFSAERPKGSFSTLEIQRTEQGDSAMYLCASSFQGAQGEAFFGQGTRLTVV.

V gene TRBV11-2 combines with J gene TRBJ2-7; a weak D match, TRBD1 (5 bases). Germline V gene sequence: CDR1 SGHAT, CDR2 FQNNGV. The CDR3 has 14 amino acids. With 3 bases removed from V and 5 bases from J, the gap between germline ends came to 14 bases. For the CDR3, the DNA is TGTGCCAGCAGCTTGGGGCCCAACACCGACGAGCAGTACTTC. It encodes CASSLGPNTDEQYF.

J is TRBJ2-7 and V is TRBV5-6, with 7 bases identical to TRBD1. CDR1 is SGHDT and CDR2 is YYEEEE in the germline V gene. This CDR3 is built from 15 residues. The trim removed 3 bases at V and 3 bases at J, leaving 9 bases unmatched. This CDR3 reads CASSSPHRGRYEQYF. CDR3 DNA sequence: TGTGCCAGCAGCTCACCCCACAGGGGTCGCTACGAGCAGTACTTC.

The J gene is TRBJ2-5, the V gene TRBV11-2; 7 bases map to TRBD1. With the DNA end fitting TRBJ2-7 better, the J assignment may be wrong. Germline CDR1 SGHAT, CDR2 FQNNGV. The CDR3 is made up of 14 amino acids. CDR3 in amino acids: CASSFRQGVDEQYF. In nucleotides, the CDR3 is TGTGCCAGCAGCTTCAGACAGGGTGTCGACGAGCAGTACTTC.

The rearrangement uses TRBV6-1 and TRBJ1-4; possibly TRBD1 for D (6 bases). Trimming pared 10 bases from V and 6 bases from J, leaving 12 bases between. The CDR3 has 12 residues. Germline CDR1 MNHNS, CDR2 SASEGT. The CDR3 reads CATGTRHEKLFF. CDR3 DNA sequence: TGTGCCACCGGGACAAGGCATGAAAAACTGTTTTTT.

V is TRBV7-3 and J is TRBJ1-1; D possibly corresponds to TRBD1 (6 bases). This CDR3 comprises 13 residues. Germline V gene lookup returns CDR1 SGHTA and CDR2 FQGTGA. V shed 5 bases and J shed 1 base, with 8 bases lying between them. CDR3 amino acids: CASSTDRNTEAFF. In DNA, the CDR3 is TGTGCCAGCAGCACGGACAGGAACACTGAAGCTTTCTTT.

J is TRBJ2-7 and V is TRBV4-3, with 9 positions matching TRBD2. The V segment lost 0 bases and the J segment 0 bases; nucleotides outside the gene matches: 3. The CDR3 is made up of 16 amino acids. CDR1 is LGHNA and CDR2 is YSLEER in the germline V gene. The CDR3 here is CASSQEAGGLSYEQYF. The CDR3 nucleotides are TGCGCCAGCAGCCAAGAAGCGGGGGGCCTCTCCTACGAGCAGTACTTC.

The rearrangement links TRBV6-1 to TRBJ1-5; 7 bases match TRBD1. Trimming took 2 bases from V and 7 from J; bases not matched to a gene: 5. CDR1 and CDR2 (germline): MNHNS, SASEGT. There are 14 residues in the CDR3. In DNA, the CDR3 is TGTGCCAGCAGTGAACCACAGGGGCTCCAGCCCCAGCATTTT. The encoded protein is CASSEPQGLQPQHF.

This sequence joins TRBV4-1 and TRBJ1-1; D might be TRBD1 (6 bases). The V gene lost 2 bases and the J gene lost 2 bases, with 15 bases spanning the gap. CDR3 length: 16 amino acids. CDR1 is MGHRA and CDR2 is YSYEKL in the germline V gene. CDR3 amino acids: CASSQKAWTDNTEAFF. The CDR3 nucleotides are TGCGCCAGCAGCCAAAAGGCCTGGACAGATAACACTGAAGCTTTCTTT.

The chain recombines TRBV19 with TRBJ1-1, with D possibly TRBD1 on 5 matching bases. Germline CDR1 LNHDA, CDR2 SQIVND (reference sequence). This CDR3 spans 12 amino acids. The V end lost 8 bases, the J end lost 1 base, and 8 bases lay between the germline ends. The CDR3 nucleotides read TGTGCCAGTGGGGCCGCGAACACTGAAGCTTTCTTT. Translating gives CASGAANTEAFF.

The CDR3 protein is CASSPEPLTGSLGAFF. In nucleotides, the CDR3 is TGCGCCAGCAGCCCTGAACCCCTGACAGGGAGCTTGGGAGCTTTCTTT. This rearrangement joins TRBV5-1 to TRBJ1-1, with 7 positions matching TRBD1. Germline V lookup: CDR1 SGHRS, CDR2 YFSETQ. The ends lost 4 bases at V and 10 bases at J; junction bases unmatched: 19. CDR3 size: 16 residues.